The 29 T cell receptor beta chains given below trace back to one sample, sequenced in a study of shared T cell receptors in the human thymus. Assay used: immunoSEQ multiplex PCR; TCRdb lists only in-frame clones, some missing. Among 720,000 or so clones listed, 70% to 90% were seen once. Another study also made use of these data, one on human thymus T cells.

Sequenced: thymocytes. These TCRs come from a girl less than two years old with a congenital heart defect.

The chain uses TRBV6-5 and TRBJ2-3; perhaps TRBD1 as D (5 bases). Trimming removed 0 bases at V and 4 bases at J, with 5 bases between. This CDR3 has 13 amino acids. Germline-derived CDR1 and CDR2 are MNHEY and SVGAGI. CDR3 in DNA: TGTGCCAGCAGTTACTCAGGGGCAGATACGCAGTATTTT. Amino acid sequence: CASSYSGADTQYF.

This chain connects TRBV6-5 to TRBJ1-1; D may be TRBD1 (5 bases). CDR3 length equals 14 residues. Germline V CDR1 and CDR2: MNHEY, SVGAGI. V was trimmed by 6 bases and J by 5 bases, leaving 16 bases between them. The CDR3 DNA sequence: TGTGCCAGCAGACCTACAAGGGGCGAGACTGAAGCTTTCTTT. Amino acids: CASRPTRGETEAFF.

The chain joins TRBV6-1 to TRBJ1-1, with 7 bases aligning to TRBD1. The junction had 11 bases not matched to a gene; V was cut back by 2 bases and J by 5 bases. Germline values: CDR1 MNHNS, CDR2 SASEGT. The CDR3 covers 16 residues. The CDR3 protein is CASSETQYRGRTEAFF. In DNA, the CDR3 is TGTGCCAGCAGTGAAACTCAATACAGGGGACGGACTGAAGCTTTCTTT.

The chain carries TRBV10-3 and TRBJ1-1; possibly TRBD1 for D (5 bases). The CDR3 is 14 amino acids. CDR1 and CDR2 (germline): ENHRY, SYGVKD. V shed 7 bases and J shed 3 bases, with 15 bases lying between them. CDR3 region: CAINGDSGDTEAFF. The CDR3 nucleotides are TGTGCCATCAATGGAGACAGTGGGGACACTGAAGCTTTCTTT.

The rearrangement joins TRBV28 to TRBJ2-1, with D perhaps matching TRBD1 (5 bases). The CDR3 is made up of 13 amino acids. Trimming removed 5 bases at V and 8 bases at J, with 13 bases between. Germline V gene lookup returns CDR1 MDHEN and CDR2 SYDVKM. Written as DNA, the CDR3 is TGTGCCAGCAGTCCTGGACACCCCTATGAGCAGTTCTTC. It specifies CASSPGHPYEQFF. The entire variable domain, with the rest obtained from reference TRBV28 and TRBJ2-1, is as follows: DVKVTQSSRYLVKRTGEKVFLECVQDMDHENMFWYRQDPGLGLRLIYFSYDVKMKEKGDIPEGYSVSREKKERFSLILESASTNQTSMYLCASSPGHPYEQFFGPGTRLTVL.

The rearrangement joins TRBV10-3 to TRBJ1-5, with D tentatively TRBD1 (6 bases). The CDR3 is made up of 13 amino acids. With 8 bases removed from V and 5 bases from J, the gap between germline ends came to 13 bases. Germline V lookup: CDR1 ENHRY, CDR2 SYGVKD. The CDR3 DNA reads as TGTGCCATCCGGAAGGGGGGGGATCAGCCCCAGCATTTT. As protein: CAIRKGGDQPQHF.

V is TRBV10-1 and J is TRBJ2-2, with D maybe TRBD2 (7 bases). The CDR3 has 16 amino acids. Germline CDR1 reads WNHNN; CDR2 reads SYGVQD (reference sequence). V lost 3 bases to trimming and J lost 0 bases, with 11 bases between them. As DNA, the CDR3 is TGCGCCAGCAGTGACTCGGGGGGCCCGAACACCGGGGAGCTGTTTTTT. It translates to CASSDSGGPNTGELFF.

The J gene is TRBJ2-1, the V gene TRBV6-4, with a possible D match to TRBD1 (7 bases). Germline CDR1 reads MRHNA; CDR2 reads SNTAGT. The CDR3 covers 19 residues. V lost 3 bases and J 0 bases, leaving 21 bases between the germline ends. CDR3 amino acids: CASSEGGRQGQSSYNEQFF. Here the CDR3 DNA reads TGTGCCAGCAGTGAAGGGGGGCGACAGGGCCAAAGCTCCTACAATGAGCAGTTCTTC.

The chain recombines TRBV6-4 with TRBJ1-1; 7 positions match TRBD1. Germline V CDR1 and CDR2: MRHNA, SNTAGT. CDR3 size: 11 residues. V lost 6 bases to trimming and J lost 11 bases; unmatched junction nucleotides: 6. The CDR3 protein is CASSSTGSAFF. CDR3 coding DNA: TGTGCCAGCAGCTCGACAGGGAGCGCTTTCTTT.

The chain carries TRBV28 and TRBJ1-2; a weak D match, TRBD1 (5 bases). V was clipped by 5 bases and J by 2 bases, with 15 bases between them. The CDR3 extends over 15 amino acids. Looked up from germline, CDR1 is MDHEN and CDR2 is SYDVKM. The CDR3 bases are TGTGCCAGCAGTCGGCGGCAGGGCGACAACTATGGCTACACCTTC. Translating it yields CASSRRQGDNYGYTF.

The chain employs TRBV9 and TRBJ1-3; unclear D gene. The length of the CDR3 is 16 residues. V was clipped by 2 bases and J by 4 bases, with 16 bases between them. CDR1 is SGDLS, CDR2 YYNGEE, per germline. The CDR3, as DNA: TGTGCCAGCAGCGTCCGACCCAGAGGATCCGGAAACACCATATATTTT. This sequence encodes CASSVRPRGSGNTIYF.

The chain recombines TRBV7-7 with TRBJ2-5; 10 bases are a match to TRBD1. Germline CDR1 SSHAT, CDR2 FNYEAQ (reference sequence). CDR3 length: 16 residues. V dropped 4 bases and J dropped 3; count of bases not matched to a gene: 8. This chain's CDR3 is CASSWPPGQGKETQYF. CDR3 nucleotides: TGTGCCAGCAGCTGGCCCCCGGGACAGGGGAAAGAGACCCAGTACTTC.

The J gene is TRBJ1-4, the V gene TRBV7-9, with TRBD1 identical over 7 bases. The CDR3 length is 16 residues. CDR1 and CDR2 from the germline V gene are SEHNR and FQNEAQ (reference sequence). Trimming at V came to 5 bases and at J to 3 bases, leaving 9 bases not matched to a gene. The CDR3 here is CASSPRQGVPNEKLFF. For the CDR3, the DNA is TGTGCCAGCAGCCCTCGACAGGGCGTCCCTAATGAAAAACTGTTTTTT.

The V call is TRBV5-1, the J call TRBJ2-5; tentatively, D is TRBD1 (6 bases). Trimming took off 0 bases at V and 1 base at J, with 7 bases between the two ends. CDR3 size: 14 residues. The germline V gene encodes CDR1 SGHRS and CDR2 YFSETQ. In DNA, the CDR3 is TGCGCCAGCAGCTTGGTAGGGGGCCAAGAGACCCAGTACTTC. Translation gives CASSLVGGQETQYF.

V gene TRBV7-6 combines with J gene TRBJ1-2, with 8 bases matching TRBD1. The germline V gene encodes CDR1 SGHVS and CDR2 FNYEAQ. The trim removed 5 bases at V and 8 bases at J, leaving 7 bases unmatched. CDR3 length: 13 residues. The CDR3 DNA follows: TGTGCCAGCAGCCCTCGACAGGGGAGCGGCTACACCTTC. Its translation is CASSPRQGSGYTF.

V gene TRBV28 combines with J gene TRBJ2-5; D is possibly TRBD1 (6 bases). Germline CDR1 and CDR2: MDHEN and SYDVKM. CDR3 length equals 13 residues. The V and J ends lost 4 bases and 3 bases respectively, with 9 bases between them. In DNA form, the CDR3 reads TGTGCCAGCAGTTCTCCAGGGGAAGAGACCCAGTACTTC. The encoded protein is CASSSPGEETQYF.

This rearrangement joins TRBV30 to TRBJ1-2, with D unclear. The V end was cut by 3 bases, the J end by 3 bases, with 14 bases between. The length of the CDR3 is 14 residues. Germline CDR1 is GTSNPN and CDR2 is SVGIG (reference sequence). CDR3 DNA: TGTGCCTGGAGCTTAGTACCGGGGTACTATGGCTACACCTTC. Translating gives CAWSLVPGYYGYTF. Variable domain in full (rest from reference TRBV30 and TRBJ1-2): SQTIHQWPATLVQPVGSPLSLECTVEGTSNPNLYWYRQAAGRGLQLLFYSVGIGQISSEVPQNLSASRPQDRQFILSSKKLLLSDSGFYLCAWSLVPGYYGYTFGSGTRLTVV.

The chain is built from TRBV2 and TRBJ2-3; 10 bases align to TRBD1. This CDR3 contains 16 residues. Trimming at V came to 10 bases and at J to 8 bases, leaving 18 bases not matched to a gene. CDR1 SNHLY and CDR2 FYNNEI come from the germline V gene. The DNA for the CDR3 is TGTGCCACCTTCGGACAGGGGGGAGGTCACAGCGGTACGCAGTATTTT. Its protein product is CATFGQGGGHSGTQYF.

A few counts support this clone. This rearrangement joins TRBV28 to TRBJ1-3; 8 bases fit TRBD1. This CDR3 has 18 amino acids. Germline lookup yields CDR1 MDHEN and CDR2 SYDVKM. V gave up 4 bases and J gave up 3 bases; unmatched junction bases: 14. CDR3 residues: CASSYDGTPDRVGNTIYF. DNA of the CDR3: TGTGCCAGCAGTTACGACGGAACTCCGGACAGGGTTGGAAACACCATATATTTT.

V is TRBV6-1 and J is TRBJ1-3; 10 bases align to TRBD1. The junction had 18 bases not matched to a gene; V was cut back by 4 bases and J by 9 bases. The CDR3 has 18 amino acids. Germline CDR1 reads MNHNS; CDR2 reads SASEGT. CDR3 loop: CASSGGDRGLGHCGTIYF. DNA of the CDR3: TGTGCCAGCAGTGGGGGGGACAGGGGATTGGGACATTGTGGCACCATATATTTT.

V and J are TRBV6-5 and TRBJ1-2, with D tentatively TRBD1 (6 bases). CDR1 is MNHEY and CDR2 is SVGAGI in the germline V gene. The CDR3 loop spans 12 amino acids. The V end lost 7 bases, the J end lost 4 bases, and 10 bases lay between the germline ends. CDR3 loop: CASTGDLYGYTF. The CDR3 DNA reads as TGTGCCAGCACAGGGGACCTCTATGGCTACACCTTC.

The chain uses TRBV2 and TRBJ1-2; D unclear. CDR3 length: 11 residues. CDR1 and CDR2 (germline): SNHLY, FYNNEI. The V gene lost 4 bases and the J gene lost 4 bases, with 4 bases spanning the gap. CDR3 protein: CASSGLYGYTF. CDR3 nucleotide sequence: TGTGCCAGCAGTGGACTCTATGGCTACACCTTC.

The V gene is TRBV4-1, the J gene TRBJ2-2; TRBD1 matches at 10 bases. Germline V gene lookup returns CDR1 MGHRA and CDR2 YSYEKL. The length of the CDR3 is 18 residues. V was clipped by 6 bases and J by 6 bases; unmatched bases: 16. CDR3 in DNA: TGCGCCAGCAGTCATAAGCGTGGACAGGGGGAGAGCGCCGGGGAGCTGTTTTTT. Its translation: CASSHKRGQGESAGELFF.

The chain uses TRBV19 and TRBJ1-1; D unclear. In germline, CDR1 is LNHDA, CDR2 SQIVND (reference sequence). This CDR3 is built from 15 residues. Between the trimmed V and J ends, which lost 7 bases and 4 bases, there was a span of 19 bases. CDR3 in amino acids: CASNAQWYPGTEAFF. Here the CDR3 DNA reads TGTGCCAGTAACGCCCAGTGGTATCCTGGCACTGAAGCTTTCTTT.

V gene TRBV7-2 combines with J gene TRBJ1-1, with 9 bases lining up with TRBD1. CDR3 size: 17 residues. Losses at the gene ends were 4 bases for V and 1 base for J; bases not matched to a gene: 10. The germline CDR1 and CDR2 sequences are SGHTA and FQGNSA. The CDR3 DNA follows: TGTGCCAGCAGCTCCCAATGGACAGGGGCATCGAACACTGAAGCTTTCTTT. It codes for CASSSQWTGASNTEAFF. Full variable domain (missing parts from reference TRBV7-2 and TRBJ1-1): GAGVSQSPSNKVTEKGKDVELRCDPISGHTALYWYRQSLGQGLEFLIYFQGNSAPDKSGLPSDRFSAERTGGSVSTLTIQRTQQEDSAVYLCASSSQWTGASNTEAFFGQGTRLTVV.

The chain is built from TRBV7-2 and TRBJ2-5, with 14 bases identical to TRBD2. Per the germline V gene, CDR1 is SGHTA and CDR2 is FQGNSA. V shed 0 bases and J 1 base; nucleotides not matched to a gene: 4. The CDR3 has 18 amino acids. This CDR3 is CASSLAGGTSGGQETQYF. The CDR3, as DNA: TGTGCCAGCAGCTTAGCGGGTGGGACTAGCGGGGGCCAAGAGACCCAGTACTTC.

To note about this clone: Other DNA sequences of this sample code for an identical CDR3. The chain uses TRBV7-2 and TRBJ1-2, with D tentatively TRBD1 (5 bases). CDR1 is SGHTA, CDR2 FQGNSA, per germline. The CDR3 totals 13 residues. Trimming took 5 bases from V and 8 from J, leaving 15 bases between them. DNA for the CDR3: TGTGCCAGCAGCCCAGGGACCGGGAGGGGCTACACCTTC. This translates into CASSPGTGRGYTF.

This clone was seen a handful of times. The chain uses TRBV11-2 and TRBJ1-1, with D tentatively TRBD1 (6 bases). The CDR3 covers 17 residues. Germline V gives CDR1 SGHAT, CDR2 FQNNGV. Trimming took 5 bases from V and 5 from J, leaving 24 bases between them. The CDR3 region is CASSAYRDRIFDTEAFF. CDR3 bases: TGTGCCAGCAGCGCCTACAGGGATCGGATTTTTGATACTGAAGCTTTCTTT.

In DNA form, the CDR3 reads TGTGCCAGCACCGATGGACAGGGATGCTACGAGCAGTACTTC. Translation gives CASTDGQGCYEQYF. V gene TRBV5-6 combines with J gene TRBJ2-7, with TRBD1 identical over 8 bases. Germline V gene data show CDR1 as SGHDT and CDR2 as YYEEEE. This CDR3 has 14 amino acids. V lost 6 bases to trimming and J lost 3 bases; unmatched junction nucleotides: 8.